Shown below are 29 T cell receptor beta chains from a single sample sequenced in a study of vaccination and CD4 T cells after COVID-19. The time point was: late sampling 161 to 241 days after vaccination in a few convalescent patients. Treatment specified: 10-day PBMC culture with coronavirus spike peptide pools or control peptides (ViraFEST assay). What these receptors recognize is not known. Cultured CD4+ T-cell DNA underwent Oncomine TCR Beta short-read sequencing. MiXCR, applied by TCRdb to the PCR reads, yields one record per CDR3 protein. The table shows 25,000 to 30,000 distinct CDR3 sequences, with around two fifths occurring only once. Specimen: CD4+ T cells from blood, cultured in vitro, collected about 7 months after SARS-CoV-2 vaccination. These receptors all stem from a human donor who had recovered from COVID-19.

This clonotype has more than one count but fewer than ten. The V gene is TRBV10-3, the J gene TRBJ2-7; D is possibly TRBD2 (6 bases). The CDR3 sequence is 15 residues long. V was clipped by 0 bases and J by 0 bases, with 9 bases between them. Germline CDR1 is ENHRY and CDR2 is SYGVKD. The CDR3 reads CAISESGGNSYEQYF. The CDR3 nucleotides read TGTGCCATCAGTGAGTCTGGCGGGAACTCCTACGAGCAGTACTTC.

The CDR3 region is CASSLAAQQGYGYTF. Here the CDR3 DNA reads TGTGCCAGCAGCTTAGCGGCTCAACAGGGCTATGGCTACACCTTC. The chain carries TRBV7-2 and TRBJ1-2; the D gene is possibly TRBD1 (6 bases). This CDR3 region has 15 residues. Germline CDR1 is SGHTA and CDR2 is FQGNSA. V lost 0 bases and J lost 4, with 12 bases in between.

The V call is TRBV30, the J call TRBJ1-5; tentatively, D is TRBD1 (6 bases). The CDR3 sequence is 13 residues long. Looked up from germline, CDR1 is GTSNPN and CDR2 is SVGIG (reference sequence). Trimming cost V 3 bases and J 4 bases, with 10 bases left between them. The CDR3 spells CAWSEDRNQPQHF. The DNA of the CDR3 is TGTGCCTGGAGCGAGGACAGAAATCAGCCCCAGCATTTT. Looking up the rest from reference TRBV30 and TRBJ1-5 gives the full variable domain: SQTIHQWPATLVQPVGSPLSLECTVEGTSNPNLYWYRQAAGRGLQLLFYSVGIGQISSEVPQNLSASRPQDRQFILSSKKLLLSDSGFYLCAWSEDRNQPQHFGDGTRLSIL.

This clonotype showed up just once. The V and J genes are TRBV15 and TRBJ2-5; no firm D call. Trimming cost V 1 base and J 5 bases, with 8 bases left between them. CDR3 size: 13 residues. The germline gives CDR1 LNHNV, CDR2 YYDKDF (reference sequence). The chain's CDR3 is CATSRGFHETQYF. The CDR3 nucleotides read TGTGCCACCAGCAGAGGGTTCCATGAGACCCAGTACTTC.

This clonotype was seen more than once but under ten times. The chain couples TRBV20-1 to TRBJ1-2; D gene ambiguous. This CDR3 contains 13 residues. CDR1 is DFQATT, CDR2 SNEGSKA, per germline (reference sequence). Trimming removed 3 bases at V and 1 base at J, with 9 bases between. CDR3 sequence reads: CSASPRSNYGYTF. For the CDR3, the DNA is TGCAGTGCTAGCCCCCGAAGTAACTATGGCTACACCTTC.

The CDR3 region has the DNA TGCAGTGCTAGTTCTAGCGGGACCTACGAGCAGTACTTC. Its translation: CSASSSGTYEQYF. This chain connects TRBV20-1 to TRBJ2-7, with 9 bases matching TRBD2. Trimming cost V 3 bases and J 2 bases; bases outside gene matches: 2. CDR1 DFQATT and CDR2 SNEGSKA come from the germline V gene (reference sequence). There are 13 residues in the CDR3.

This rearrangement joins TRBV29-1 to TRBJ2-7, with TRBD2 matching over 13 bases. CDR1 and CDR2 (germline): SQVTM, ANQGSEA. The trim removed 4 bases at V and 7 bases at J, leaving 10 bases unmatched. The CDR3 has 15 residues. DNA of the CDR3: TGCAGCGTTGGACTAGCGGGAGGTATCCTACGGGAGCAGTACTTC. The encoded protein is CSVGLAGGILREQYF.

In DNA, the CDR3 is TGTGCCAGCGGAATAGGGGGCAATCAGCCCCAGCATTTT. It translates to CASGIGGNQPQHF. This sequence joins TRBV7-8 and TRBJ1-5; tentative D call: TRBD1 (5 bases). Germline V CDR1 and CDR2: SGHVS, FQNEAQ. V gave up 8 bases and J gave up 2 bases, with 10 bases separating them. The CDR3 spans 13 residues.

The CDR3 DNA sequence: TGTGCCAGCAGGGACCAGGGGGAGAATGGCTACACCTTC. Translated, it gives CASRDQGENGYTF. V and J are TRBV27 and TRBJ1-2; TRBD1 agrees at 7 bases. The V gene end was trimmed by 6 bases and the J gene end by 6 bases; junction bases not matched to a gene: 7. Germline CDR1 is MNHEY and CDR2 is SMNVEV (reference sequence). CDR3 length: 13 amino acids.

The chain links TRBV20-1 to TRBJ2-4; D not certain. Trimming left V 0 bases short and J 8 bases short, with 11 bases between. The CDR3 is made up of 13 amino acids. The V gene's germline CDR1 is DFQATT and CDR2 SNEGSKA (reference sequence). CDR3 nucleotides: TGCAGTGCTAGAGATCACGTAGCCGACATTCAGTACTTC. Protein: CSARDHVADIQYF.

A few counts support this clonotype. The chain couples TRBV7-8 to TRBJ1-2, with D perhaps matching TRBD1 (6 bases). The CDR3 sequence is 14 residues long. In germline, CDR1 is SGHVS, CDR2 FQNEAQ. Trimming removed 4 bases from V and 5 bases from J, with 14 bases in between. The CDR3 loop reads CASSYSEGGYGYTF. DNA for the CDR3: TGTGCCAGCAGCTATTCGGAGGGGGGTTATGGCTACACCTTC.

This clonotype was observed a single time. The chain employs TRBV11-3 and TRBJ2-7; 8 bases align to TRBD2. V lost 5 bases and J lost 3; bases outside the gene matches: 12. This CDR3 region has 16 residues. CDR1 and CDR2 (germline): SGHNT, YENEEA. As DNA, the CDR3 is TGTGCCAGCAGCCCCAGGATCGTCGGGACTAGCTACGAGCAGTACTTC. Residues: CASSPRIVGTSYEQYF.

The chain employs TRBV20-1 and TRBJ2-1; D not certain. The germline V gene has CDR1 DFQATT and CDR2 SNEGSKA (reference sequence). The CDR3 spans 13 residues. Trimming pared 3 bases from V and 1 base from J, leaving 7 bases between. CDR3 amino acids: CSARRRSYNEQFF. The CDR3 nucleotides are TGCAGTGCTAGGCGCAGATCCTACAATGAGCAGTTCTTC.

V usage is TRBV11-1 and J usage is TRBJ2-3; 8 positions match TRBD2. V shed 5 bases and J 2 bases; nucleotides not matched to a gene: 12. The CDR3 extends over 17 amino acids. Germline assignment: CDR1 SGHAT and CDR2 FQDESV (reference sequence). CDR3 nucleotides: TGTGCCAGCAGCCACCGGTCGGTGACTAGCGCCACAGATACGCAGTATTTT. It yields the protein CASSHRSVTSATDTQYF.

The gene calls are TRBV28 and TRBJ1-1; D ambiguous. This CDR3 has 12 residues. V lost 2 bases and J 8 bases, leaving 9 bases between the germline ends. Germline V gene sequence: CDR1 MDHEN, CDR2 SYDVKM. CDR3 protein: CASSLLRTEAFF. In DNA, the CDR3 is TGTGCCAGCAGTTTACTCAGGACCGAAGCTTTCTTT.

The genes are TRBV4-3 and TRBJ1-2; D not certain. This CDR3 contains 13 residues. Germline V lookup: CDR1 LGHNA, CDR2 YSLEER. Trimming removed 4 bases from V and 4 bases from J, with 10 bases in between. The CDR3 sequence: CASSLDGSYGYTF. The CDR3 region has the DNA TGCGCCAGCAGCCTCGACGGAAGCTATGGCTACACCTTC.

CDR3 residues: CASSFVFGASNSPLHF. DNA for the CDR3: TGTGCCAGCAGTTTCGTGTTTGGGGCCAGCAATTCACCCCTCCACTTT. The rearrangement links TRBV6-5 to TRBJ1-6; D may be TRBD1 (5 bases). From germline, CDR1 is MNHEY and CDR2 SVGAGI. With 4 bases removed from V and 7 bases from J, the gap between germline ends came to 17 bases. This CDR3 is built from 16 residues.

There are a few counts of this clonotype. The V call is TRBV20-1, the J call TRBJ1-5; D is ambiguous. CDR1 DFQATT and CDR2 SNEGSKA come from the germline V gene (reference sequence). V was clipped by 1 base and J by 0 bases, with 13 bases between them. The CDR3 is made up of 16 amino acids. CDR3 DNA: TGCAGTGCTAGAGTAGCGGGGTTTTATAGCAATCAGCCCCAGCATTTT. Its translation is CSARVAGFYSNQPQHF.

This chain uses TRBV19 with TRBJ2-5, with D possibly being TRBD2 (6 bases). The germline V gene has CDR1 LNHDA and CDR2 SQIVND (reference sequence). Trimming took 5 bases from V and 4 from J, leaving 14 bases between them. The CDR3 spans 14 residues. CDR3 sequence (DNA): TGTGCCAGTAGTTCTTTGGGGGGAGCAGAGACCCAGTACTTC. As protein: CASSSLGGAETQYF.

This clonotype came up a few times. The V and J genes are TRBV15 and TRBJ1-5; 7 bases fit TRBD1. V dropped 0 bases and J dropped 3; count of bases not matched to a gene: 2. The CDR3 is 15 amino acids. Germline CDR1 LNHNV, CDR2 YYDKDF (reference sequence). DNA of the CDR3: TGTGCCACCAGCAGAGACAGGGGGGTCAATCAGCCCCAGCATTTT. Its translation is CATSRDRGVNQPQHF. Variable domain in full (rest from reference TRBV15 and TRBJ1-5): DAMVIQNPRYQVTQFGKPVTLSCSQTLNHNVMYWYQQKSSQAPKLLFHYYDKDFNNEADTPDNFQSRRPNTSFCFLDIRSPGLGDTAMYLCATSRDRGVNQPQHFGDGTRLSIL.

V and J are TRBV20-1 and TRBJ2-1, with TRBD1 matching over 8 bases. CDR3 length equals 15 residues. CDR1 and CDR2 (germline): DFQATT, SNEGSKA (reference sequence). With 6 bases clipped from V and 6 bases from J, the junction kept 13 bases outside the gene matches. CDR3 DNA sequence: TGCAGTGCGCAAGAGCCAGGGGGCGGGTCCAATGAGCAGTTCTTC. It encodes CSAQEPGGGSNEQFF.

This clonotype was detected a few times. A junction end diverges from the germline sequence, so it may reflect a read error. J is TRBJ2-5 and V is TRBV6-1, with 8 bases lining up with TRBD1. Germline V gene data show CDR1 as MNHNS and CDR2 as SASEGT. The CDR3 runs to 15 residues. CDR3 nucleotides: TGTACCAGCATAGTCTTTCAGGGGGCAGGGGAGACCCAGTACTTC. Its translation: CTSIVFQGAGETQYF.

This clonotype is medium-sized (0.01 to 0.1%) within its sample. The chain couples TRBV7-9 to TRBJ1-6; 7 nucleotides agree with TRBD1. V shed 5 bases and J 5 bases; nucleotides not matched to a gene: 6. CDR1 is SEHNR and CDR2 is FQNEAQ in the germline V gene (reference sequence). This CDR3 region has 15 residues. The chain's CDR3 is CASSPLQGNNSPLHF. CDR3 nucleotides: TGTGCCAGCAGCCCCCTACAGGGGAATAATTCACCCCTCCACTTT.

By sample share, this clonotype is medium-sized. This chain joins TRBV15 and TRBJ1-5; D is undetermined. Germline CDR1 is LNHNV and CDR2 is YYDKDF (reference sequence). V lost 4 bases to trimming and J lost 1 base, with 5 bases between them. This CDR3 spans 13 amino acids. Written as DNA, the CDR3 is TGTGCCACCAGCATGGAGAGCAATCAGCCCCAGCATTTT. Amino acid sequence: CATSMESNQPQHF. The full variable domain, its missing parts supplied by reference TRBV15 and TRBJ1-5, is DAMVIQNPRYQVTQFGKPVTLSCSQTLNHNVMYWYQQKSSQAPKLLFHYYDKDFNNEADTPDNFQSRRPNTSFCFLDIRSPGLGDTAMYLCATSMESNQPQHFGDGTRLSIL.

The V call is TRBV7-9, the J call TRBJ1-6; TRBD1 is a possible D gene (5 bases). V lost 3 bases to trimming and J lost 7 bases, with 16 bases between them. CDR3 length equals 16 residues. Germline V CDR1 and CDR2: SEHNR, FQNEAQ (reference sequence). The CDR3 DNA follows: TGTGCCAGCAGCTTGGTTGCGGGGCCTGAGAATTCACCCCTCCACTTT. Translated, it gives CASSLVAGPENSPLHF.

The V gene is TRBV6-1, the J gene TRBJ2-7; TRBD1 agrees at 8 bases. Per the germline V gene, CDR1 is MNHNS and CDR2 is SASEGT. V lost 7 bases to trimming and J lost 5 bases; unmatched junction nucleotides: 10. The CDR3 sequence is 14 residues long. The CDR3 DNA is TGTGCCAGCAAATTTGGACAGGGTAGCGACGAGCAGTACTTC. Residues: CASKFGQGSDEQYF.

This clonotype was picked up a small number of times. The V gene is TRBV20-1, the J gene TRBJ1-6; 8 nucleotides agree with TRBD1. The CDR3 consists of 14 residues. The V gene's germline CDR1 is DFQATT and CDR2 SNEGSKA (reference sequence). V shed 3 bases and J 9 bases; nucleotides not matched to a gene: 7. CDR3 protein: CSARAQGEGSPLHF. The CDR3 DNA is TGCAGTGCTAGGGCACAGGGGGAAGGTTCACCCCTCCACTTT.

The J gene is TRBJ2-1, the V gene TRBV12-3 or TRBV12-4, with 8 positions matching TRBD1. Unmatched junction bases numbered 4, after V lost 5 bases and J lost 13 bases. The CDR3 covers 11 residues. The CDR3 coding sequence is TGTGCCAGCAGTCTGACAGGGGCCCAGTTCTTC. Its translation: CASSLTGAQFF.

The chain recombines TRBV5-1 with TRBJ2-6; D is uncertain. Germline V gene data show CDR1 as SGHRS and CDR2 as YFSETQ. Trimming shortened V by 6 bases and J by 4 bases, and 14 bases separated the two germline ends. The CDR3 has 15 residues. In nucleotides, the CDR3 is TGCGCCAGCAACTCCCTCGAGTCCGGGGCCAACGTCCTGACTTTC. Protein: CASNSLESGANVLTF.